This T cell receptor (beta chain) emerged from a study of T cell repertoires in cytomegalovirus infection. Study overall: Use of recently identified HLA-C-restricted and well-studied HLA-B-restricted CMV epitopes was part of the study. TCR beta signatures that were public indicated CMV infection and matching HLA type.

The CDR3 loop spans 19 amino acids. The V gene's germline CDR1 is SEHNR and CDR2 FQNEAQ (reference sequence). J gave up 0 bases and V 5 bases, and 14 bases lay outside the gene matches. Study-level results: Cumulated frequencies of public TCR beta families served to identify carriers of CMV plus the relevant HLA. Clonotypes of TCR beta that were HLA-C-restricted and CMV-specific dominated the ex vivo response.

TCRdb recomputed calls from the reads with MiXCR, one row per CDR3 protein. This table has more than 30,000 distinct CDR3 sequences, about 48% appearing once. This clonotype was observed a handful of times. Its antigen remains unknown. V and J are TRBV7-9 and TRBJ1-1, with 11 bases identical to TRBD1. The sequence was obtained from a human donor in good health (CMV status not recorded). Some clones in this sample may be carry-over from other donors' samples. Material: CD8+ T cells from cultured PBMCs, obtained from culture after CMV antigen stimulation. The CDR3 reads CASSRGQGALFPMNTEAFF. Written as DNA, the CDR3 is TGTGCCAGCAGCCGAGGACAGGGGGCGCTTTTCCCGATGAACACTGAAGCTTTCTTT.